A selection of T cell receptor beta chains follows, all from one sample in a study of PD-1 blockade in mismatch repair-deficient tumors. The protocol was immunoSEQ multiplex PCR, while the TCRdb copy is restricted to in-frame clones and leaves out a portion. Among 50,000 or so clones listed, over 70% were seen once. The specimen comprised peripheral blood, sampled about 20 weeks after starting pembrolizumab. The receptors shown here come from an adult with mismatch repair-deficient cancer. CDR3s include the opening cysteine and the closing phenylalanine or tryptophan. A D gene is named only where the DNA matches it firmly. Size values are once, few and many counts, or a class for expanded clones, and some rows have none.

>once|TRBJ2-1|TRBV4-3|TRBD2
TGCGCCAGCAGCCAAGAAGCGGCGGGAGGGCGAAATGAGCAGTTCTTC
CASSQEAAGGRNEQFF
>-|TRBJ2-7|TRBV18|TRBD2
TGTGCCAGCTCTCCAGGACTAGCGGGACCGAATCGCGAGCAGTACTTC
CASSPGLAGPNREQYF
>-|TRBJ1-1|TRBV5-5|-
TGTGCCAGCAGCTTGGGTAGCGGGAACACTGAAGCTTTCTTT
CASSLGSGNTEAFF
>-|TRBJ1-1|TRBV6-5|-
TGTGCCAGCAGTTACGCGGGGTGGGCCCCTGAAGCTTTCTTT
CASSYAGWAPEAFF
>-|TRBJ2-1|TRBV7-9|TRBD2
TGTGCCAGCCGCGCCCCCACGGGAGGGACCAATGAGCAGTTCTTC
CASRAPTGGTNEQFF
>-|TRBJ1-3|TRBV7-9|-
TGTGCCAGCAGCTTATGGGGGGGACGAGGAAACACCATATATTTT
CASSLWGGRGNTIYF
>-|TRBJ2-3|TRBV9|-
TGTGCCAGCAGCCCTAAGGACTCGTATGGGACAGATACGCAGTATTTT
CASSPKDSYGTDTQYF
>-|TRBJ2-1|TRBV19|-
TGTGCCAGTACATCAACTAGCCTCTACAATGAGCAGTTCTTC
CASTSTSLYNEQFF
>-|TRBJ2-5|TRBV11-3|TRBD2
TGTGCCAGCAGCTCTGAGGGCGGGAGAGGCGAGACCCAGTACTTC
CASSSEGGRGETQYF
>-|TRBJ1-1|TRBV5-1|-
TGCGCCAGCAGCTACGGACAGCGGGTTGAAGCTTTCTTT
CASSYGQRVEAFF
>once|TRBJ1-4|TRBV5-6|-
TGTGCCAGCGGGGGGTCCTCAACTAATGAAAAACTGTTTTTT
CASGGSSTNEKLFF
>-|TRBJ2-7|TRBV19|-
TGTGCCAGTAGTCTTGGGCCGGAAAAGTACTTC
CASSLGPEKYF
>-|TRBJ2-3|TRBV25-1|TRBD2
TGTGCCAGCAGCCCTGGGGCTAGCGGGGGCACAGATACGCAGTATTTT
CASSPGASGGTDTQYF
>-|TRBJ1-1|TRBV7-2|-
TGTGCCAGCAGCTTAGGGGGGGGCACTGAAGCTTTCTTT
CASSLGGGTEAFF
>once|TRBJ2-4|TRBV6-1|-
TGTGCCAGCAGTGCCCTAGAAGTAGCCAAAAACATTCAGTACTTC
CASSALEVAKNIQYF
>-|TRBJ2-2|TRBV5-1|TRBD2
TGCGCCAGCAGCTCCTTAGCGGGAGCGACCGGGGAGCTGTTTTTT
CASSSLAGATGELFF
>-|TRBJ2-7|TRBV7-9|-
TGTGCCAGCAGCTCCGATCGGGAGCAGTACTTC
CASSSDREQYF
>-|TRBJ1-5|TRBV14|-
TGTGCCAGCAGCCAGGTCCGGGGGCCCCAGCATTTT
CASSQVRGPQHF
>-|TRBJ1-3|TRBV4-1|-
TGCGCCAGCAGCCAAGTTTTGACAGGTTACTCTGGAAACACCATATATTTT
CASSQVLTGYSGNTIYF
>-|TRBJ2-1|TRBV7-9|-
TGTGCCAGCAGCCCCGATGCGGTCTACAATGAGCAGTTCTTC
CASSPDAVYNEQFF
>-|TRBJ2-7|TRBV19|-
TGTGCCACCTTCGACGTTAACTACGAGCAGTACTTC
CATFDVNYEQYF
>once|TRBJ2-7|TRBV7-2|-
TGTGCCAGCAGCTTATTGTTACCGGGATTTGGGGCTAGCGAGCAGTACTTC
CASSLLLPGFGASEQYF
>few|TRBJ1-2|TRBV9|TRBD1
TGTGCCAGCAGCGTATATTCCGGGGAGACAGGGCCTGGCTACACCTTC
CASSVYSGETGPGYTF
>-|TRBJ2-7|TRBV11-2|-
TGTGCCAGCAGCCTCGGAACCTACGAGCAGTACTTC
CASSLGTYEQYF
>-|TRBJ2-7|TRBV18|TRBD2
TGTGCCAGCTCAATCGGACTAGCGGGAGACGAGCAGTACTTC
CASSIGLAGDEQYF
>few|TRBJ2-2|TRBV9|-
TGTGCCAGCAGCGCAAATACACCGGCCACCGGGGAGCTGTTTTTT
CASSANTPATGELFF
>-|TRBJ1-1|TRBV5-6|-
TGTGCCAGCAGCTTGGTTATGAATGAAGCTTTCTTT
CASSLVMNEAFF
>once|TRBJ2-7|TRBV4-1|TRBD2
TGCGCCAGCAGCCTTAGCCCTAGCGGGAGTCTCGAGCAGTACTTC
CASSLSPSGSLEQYF
>-|TRBJ2-5|TRBV5-4|-
TGTGCCAGCAGCTTGGGAGATGGTGAGACCCAGTACTTC
CASSLGDGETQYF
>-|TRBJ1-1|TRBV5-1|-
TGCGCCAGCAGCCCAGACCTCAACAGGGCCAACACTGAAGCTTTCTTT
CASSPDLNRANTEAFF
>-|TRBJ1-2|TRBV2|TRBD1
TGTGCCAGCAATGGGGACAGGGACTATGGCTACACCTTC
CASNGDRDYGYTF
>-|TRBJ2-1|TRBV2|-
TGTGCCAGCAGTGAAGCGAATTCCGGGGGCAATGAGCAGTTCTTC
CASSEANSGGNEQFF
>-|TRBJ2-1|TRBV5-1|TRBD2
TGCGCCAGCAGCTCGGGACTAGTGGGAAATGAGCAGTTCTTC
CASSSGLVGNEQFF
>once|TRBJ2-1|TRBV5-1|-
TGCGCCAGCAGCTTGACTAACAGCCTCAATGAGCAGTTCTTC
CASSLTNSLNEQFF
>-|TRBJ1-2|TRBV6-5|TRBD1
TGTGCCAGCAGTCCGACGACAGGGTTCTATGGCTACACCTTC
CASSPTTGFYGYTF
>-|TRBJ2-1|TRBV20-1|-
TGCAGTGCTAGGCCGGGGAACAAGCAGTTCTTC
CSARPGNKQFF
>once|TRBJ2-7|TRBV28|-
TGTGCCAGCAGTTTTCCTTCCTACGAGCAGTACTTC
CASSFPSYEQYF
>-|TRBJ2-1|TRBV28|-
TGTGCCAGCCAGGGGGGAAGCTCCTACAATGAGCAGTTCTTC
CASQGGSSYNEQFF
>once|TRBJ2-3|TRBV9|TRBD1
TGTGCCAGCAGCGACCCGGGACAGGGGGCGTTATCAGATACGCAGTATTTT
CASSDPGQGALSDTQYF
>-|TRBJ1-3|TRBV7-6|-
TGTGCCAGCAGCTTAGGCGGAGTCTCTGGAAACACCATATATTTT
CASSLGGVSGNTIYF
>-|TRBJ2-1|TRBV5-1|-
TGCGCCAGCAGCTACGCACCCTACAATGAGCAGTTCTTC
CASSYAPYNEQFF
>-|TRBJ2-3|TRBV11-1|TRBD2
TGTGCCAGCAGCGGGGGGGGACTAGTCCTTCGCACAGATACGCAGTATTTT
CASSGGGLVLRTDTQYF
>few|TRBJ2-1|TRBV6-1|-
TGTGCCAGCAGCGTTCAGGGGACTACTAGTTCACGGCAGTTCTTC
CASSVQGTTSSRQFF
>-|TRBJ2-1|TRBV5-1|TRBD1
TGCGCCAGCAGCTTGGGACAGGGAAACAATGAGCAGTTCTTC
CASSLGQGNNEQFF
>-|TRBJ2-2|TRBV15|TRBD2
TGTGCCACCAGCAGAGATCTAATTGCGGGAGCGAACACCGGGGAGCTGTTTTTT
CATSRDLIAGANTGELFF
>-|TRBJ2-5|TRBV30|TRBD2
TGTGCCTGGAGTGAGGGGGTAGCGGGAGGGCCGGGAGAGACCCAGTACTTC
CAWSEGVAGGPGETQYF
>-|TRBJ2-7|TRBV6-5|-
TGTGCCAGCAGCTCCATACAGGGACACGAGCAGTACTTC
CASSSIQGHEQYF
>-|TRBJ1-1|TRBV7-9|-
TGTGCCAGCAGCTCCCGGAGGCAGGGAACTTCTGAAGCTTTCTTT
CASSSRRQGTSEAFF
>-|TRBJ2-7|TRBV19|TRBD2
TGTGCCAGTAGCTCTACTAGCGGGAGGGCCGGCGAGCAGTACTTC
CASSSTSGRAGEQYF
>few|TRBJ2-7|TRBV5-1|-
TGCGCCAGCTGGGACCCCTTGGGGACCTACGAGCAGTACTTC
CASWDPLGTYEQYF
>-|TRBJ1-2|TRBV2|TRBD1
TGTGCCAGCAGTGAAGTAGGGACAGAGATTTATGGCTACACCTTC
CASSEVGTEIYGYTF
>-|TRBJ2-5|TRBV18|-
TGTGCCAGCTCACCCCTGGCGACCCCCGGAGAGACCCAGTACTTC
CASSPLATPGETQYF
>-|TRBJ2-5|TRBV4-3|-
TGCGCCAGCAGCCAAGACTTGAGTGGGGGGTACCAAGAGACCCAGTACTTC
CASSQDLSGGYQETQYF
>-|TRBJ2-7|TRBV4-1|-
TGCGCCAGCAGCCAAGGGGAAGACAGAACTTTGTACGAGCAGTACTTC
CASSQGEDRTLYEQYF
>-|TRBJ2-1|TRBV18|TRBD1
TGTGCCAGCTCCCCGGGACAGGGGGCCAATGAGCAGTTCTTC
CASSPGQGANEQFF